A single sample is the source of the 22 T cell receptor beta chains below, sequenced in a study of cytomegalovirus exposure and HLA in healthy donors (dated by TCRdb to 2017 to 2019). The library came from the immunoSEQ multiplex PCR assay. The multiplex PCR relied on a mix of 60 forward primers for TCR Vbeta segments and 13 reverse primers for TCR Jbeta segments. TCRdb mirrors the immuneACCESS table, restricted to in-frame sequences. Some clones are absent from its copies; in checked studies, under half trace to an unresolved V gene, and the reason for the others is unknown. Across this sample there are about 200,000 clones, with 82% seen only once. Together, the top ten hold roughly 6% of the sample. The sequencing sample was made of PBMCs. These receptors were collected from a man aged 40-49 years in good health and CMV-seropositive.

This rearrangement joins TRBV19 to TRBJ2-5; a weak D match, TRBD2 (6 bases). Per germline, CDR1 LNHDA and CDR2 SQIVND (reference sequence). V shed 3 bases and J shed 3 bases, with 17 bases lying between them. The CDR3 consists of 16 residues. The CDR3 DNA reads as TGTGCCAGTAGTATCTCCTTACGTGGAGGGGAAGAGACCCAGTACTTC. Amino acid sequence: CASSISLRGGEETQYF.

This clone was detected a few times. The rearrangement uses TRBV25-1 and TRBJ1-4, with D perhaps matching TRBD1 (5 bases). V lost 1 base and J 8 bases, leaving 14 bases between the germline ends. Germline CDR1 reads MGHDK; CDR2 reads SYGVNS. The length of the CDR3 is 15 residues. The CDR3 nucleotides read TGTGCCAGCAGTGAATGGGGCAACGCAAAGGAAAAACTGTTTTTT. Protein: CASSEWGNAKEKLFF.

The V and J genes are TRBV5-1 and TRBJ2-3; 14 bases are shared with TRBD2. Trimming cost V 3 bases and J 6 bases; bases outside gene matches: 6. This CDR3 is built from 16 residues. The germline CDR1 and CDR2 sequences are SGHRS and YFSETQ. In DNA, the CDR3 is TGCGCCAGCAGCTACGGACTAGCGGGAGGCGGCGATACGCAGTATTTT. It encodes CASSYGLAGGGDTQYF.

V usage is TRBV19 and J usage is TRBJ2-5, with a weak D call TRBD2 (6 bases). Between the trimmed V and J ends, which lost 1 base and 4 bases, there was a span of 7 bases. The CDR3 has 13 residues. The germline CDR1 and CDR2 sequences are LNHDA and SQIVND (reference sequence). The CDR3, as DNA: TGTGCCAGTAGTATAGGGCGGGGAGAGACCCAGTACTTC. Translated: CASSIGRGETQYF. The full variable domain, with the rest looked up from reference TRBV19 and TRBJ2-5, is DGGITQSPKYLFRKEGQNVTLSCEQNLNHDAMYWYRQDPGQGLRLIYYSQIVNDFQKGDIAEGYSVSREKKESFPLTVTSAQKNPTAFYLCASSIGRGETQYFGPGTRLLVL.

V is TRBV11-2 and J is TRBJ2-7; D possibly corresponds to TRBD2 (5 bases). Germline V gives CDR1 SGHAT, CDR2 FQNNGV. The CDR3 has 15 amino acids. V dropped 5 bases and J dropped 0 bases, with 14 bases sitting between them. For the CDR3, the DNA is TGTGCCAGCAGCACCGGGATTTTCGACTCCTACGAGCAGTACGTC. Its translation is CASSTGIFDSYEQYV.

V and J are TRBV5-4 and TRBJ2-1; 12 nucleotides line up with TRBD2. This CDR3 has 16 residues. With 3 bases clipped from V and 4 bases from J, the junction kept 5 bases outside the gene matches. Germline CDR1 SGHNT, CDR2 YYREEE (reference sequence). The CDR3 region is CASSSRTSGTYNEQFF. CDR3 DNA: TGTGCCAGCAGCTCTCGGACTAGCGGGACGTACAATGAGCAGTTCTTC.

V is TRBV2 and J is TRBJ2-5, with 14 bases matching TRBD2. The germline gives CDR1 SNHLY, CDR2 FYNNEI. V trimming: 5 bases; J trimming: 7 bases; junction bases outside the gene matches: 6. This CDR3 has 15 amino acids. The CDR3 DNA follows: TGTGCCAGCAGTACGGGGACTAGCGGGAGAGCGACCCAGTACTTC. It codes for CASSTGTSGRATQYF.

J is TRBJ2-1 and V is TRBV13; 11 bases map to TRBD2. Germline lookup yields CDR1 PRHDT and CDR2 FYEKMQ (reference sequence). The CDR3 is made up of 17 amino acids. V lost 3 bases to trimming and J lost 6 bases; unmatched junction nucleotides: 10. CDR3 in DNA: TGTGCCAGCAGCTTTCTCGCTAGCGGGAGGTCAGGCAATGAGCAGTTCTTC. Residues: CASSFLASGRSGNEQFF.

The rearrangement uses TRBV27 and TRBJ1-1; no firm D call. The CDR3 runs 14 residues. Trimming cost V 4 bases and J 2 bases, with 11 bases left between them. Germline CDR1 and CDR2: MNHEY and SMNVEV (reference sequence). This CDR3 is CASSSPGANTEAFF. CDR3 DNA sequence: TGTGCCAGCAGTTCCCCGGGAGCCAACACTGAAGCTTTCTTT.

The chain combines TRBV2 with TRBJ2-2, with 11 bases fitting TRBD2. CDR1 is SNHLY and CDR2 is FYNNEI in the germline V gene. The length of the CDR3 is 16 residues. V trimming: 2 bases; J trimming: 8 bases; junction bases outside the gene matches: 7. CDR3 in DNA: TGTGCCAGCAGTGAAACGGCTAGCGGGAGGAGGGGGGAGCTGTTTTTT. Amino acids: CASSETASGRRGELFF. The variable domain in full, completed from reference TRBV2 and TRBJ2-2, reads EPEVTQTPSHQVTQMGQEVILRCVPISNHLYFYWYRQILGQKVEFLVSFYNNEISEKSEIFDDQFSVERPDGSNFTLKIRSTKLEDSAMYFCASSETASGRRGELFFGEGSRLTVL.

V gene TRBV6-1 combines with J gene TRBJ1-1; D uncertain. This CDR3 contains 14 residues. Trimming took 2 bases from V and 5 from J, leaving 12 bases between them. In germline, CDR1 is MNHNS, CDR2 SASEGT. CDR3 bases: TGTGCCAGCAGTGAATTTCGCGGAATGACTGAAGCTTTCTTT. Amino acids: CASSEFRGMTEAFF.

The chain uses TRBV18 and TRBJ2-4; D is unresolved. The CDR3 is 17 amino acids. Trimming took 0 bases from V and 3 from J, leaving 15 bases between them. Germline loops: CDR1 KGHSH, CDR2 LQKENI. The CDR3 here is CASSPPQASLGKNIQYF. CDR3 DNA sequence: TGTGCCAGCTCACCACCGCAAGCTAGTCTAGGCAAAAACATTCAGTACTTC.

This clone was observed a single time. The J gene is TRBJ2-1, the V gene TRBV30; D unresolved. Trimming took off 1 base at V and 5 bases at J, with 3 bases between the two ends. Germline V lookup: CDR1 GTSNPN, CDR2 SVGIG (reference sequence). This CDR3 is built from 11 residues. The CDR3 sequence is CAWSADNEQFF. CDR3 DNA sequence: TGTGCCTGGAGTGCGGACAATGAGCAGTTCTTC.

The chain recombines TRBV19 with TRBJ2-5; 11 bases align to TRBD2. The germline CDR1 and CDR2 sequences are LNHDA and SQIVND (reference sequence). This CDR3 spans 16 amino acids. The junction had 8 bases not matched to a gene; V was cut back by 2 bases and J by 6 bases. The CDR3 protein is CASSIKLAGAYQTQYF. The CDR3 coding sequence is TGTGCCAGTAGTATAAAACTAGCGGGAGCGTACCAGACCCAGTACTTC. Supplemented by reference TRBV19 and TRBJ2-5, the full variable domain reads DGGITQSPKYLFRKEGQNVTLSCEQNLNHDAMYWYRQDPGQGLRLIYYSQIVNDFQKGDIAEGYSVSREKKESFPLTVTSAQKNPTAFYLCASSIKLAGAYQTQYFGPGTRLLVL.

The chain uses TRBV5-1 and TRBJ2-1, with 7 bases aligning to TRBD2. Trimming cost V 0 bases and J 7 bases; bases outside gene matches: 4. CDR1 is SGHRS and CDR2 is YFSETQ in the germline V gene. The length of the CDR3 is 14 residues. CDR3 in amino acids: CASSLVLAANEQFF. In DNA form, the CDR3 reads TGCGCCAGCAGCTTGGTGCTAGCGGCTAATGAGCAGTTCTTC.

This rearrangement joins TRBV7-8 to TRBJ2-7; D is undetermined. Germline CDR1 and CDR2: SGHVS and FQNEAQ. The CDR3 consists of 12 residues. Trimming pared 4 bases from V and 5 bases from J, leaving 9 bases between. The CDR3 loop reads CASSSERDEQYV. In DNA form, the CDR3 reads TGTGCCAGCAGCTCAGAGCGAGACGAGCAGTACGTC.

V gene TRBV10-1 combines with J gene TRBJ2-3; 10 positions match TRBD2. Unmatched junction bases numbered 6, after V lost 2 bases and J lost 4 bases. This CDR3 is built from 16 residues. Per germline, CDR1 WNHNN and CDR2 SYGVQD (reference sequence). CDR3 residues: CASSEQASGSSDTQYF. Written as DNA, the CDR3 is TGCGCCAGCAGTGAGCAGGCTAGCGGGAGCTCAGATACGCAGTATTTT.

This sequence joins TRBV9 and TRBJ2-1; D is unresolved. The CDR3 consists of 12 residues. Germline lookup yields CDR1 SGDLS and CDR2 YYNGEE. V was cut by 5 bases and J by 1 base, with 4 bases left in between. The CDR3 DNA reads TGTGCCAGCAGTGAGTCCTACAATGAGCAGTTCTTC. Translating gives CASSESYNEQFF.

The rearrangement joins TRBV6-6 to TRBJ2-5, with D possibly being TRBD1 (5 bases). Trimming shortened V by 5 bases and J by 1 base, and 8 bases separated the two germline ends. This CDR3 region has 13 residues. Germline CDR1 is MNHNY and CDR2 is SVGAGI (reference sequence). The CDR3 reads CASSHDSQETQYF. CDR3 coding DNA: TGTGCCAGCAGTCACGACAGCCAAGAGACCCAGTACTTC.

The rearrangement uses TRBV9 and TRBJ2-7; D is unresolved. Trimming cost V 4 bases and J 4 bases, with 12 bases left between them. Germline-derived CDR1 and CDR2 are SGDLS and YYNGEE. The length of the CDR3 is 13 residues. CDR3 in amino acids: CASSPDTRYEQYF. CDR3 nucleotide sequence: TGTGCCAGCAGCCCTGACACCAGGTACGAGCAGTACTTC.

The chain links TRBV7-9 to TRBJ2-2; D is unclear. Germline V gene data show CDR1 as SEHNR and CDR2 as FQNEAQ (reference sequence). V was cut by 4 bases and J by 0 bases, with 9 bases left in between. CDR3 size: 15 residues. CDR3 nucleotides: TGTGCCAGCAGCTCCTCTCTAACGAACACCGGGGAGCTGTTTTTT. Translated, it gives CASSSSLTNTGELFF.

The V call is TRBV15, the J call TRBJ2-4; 10 bases are a match to TRBD2. The CDR3 totals 17 residues. Germline V gene sequence: CDR1 LNHNV, CDR2 YYDKDF (reference sequence). Trimming at V came to 5 bases and at J to 0 bases, leaving 7 bases not matched to a gene. The CDR3, as DNA: TGTGCCACCAGCTCCCGGACTAGCGGAGGAGCCAAAAACATTCAGTACTTC. The encoded protein is CATSSRTSGGAKNIQYF.